Here is one T cell receptor beta chain with its context. This clone was counted only a few times. What antigen it recognizes has not been identified. Per-base quality was not reported, and no clone a single base away is much larger than it. Collaborating institutions collected whole blood in K2EDTA tubes following their own protocols. Collaborator samples were shipped for TCRbeta analysis as frozen whole blood, isolated PBMCs, or DNA extracted from either sample type. TCRbeta CDR3 regions were amplified from genomic DNA using the immunoSEQ Assay, a bias-controlled multiplex PCR. Under the source paper's analysis protocol: The number of nucleated cells in each sample was estimated from the amplification of reference gene primers within the assay. To quantify the absolute abundance of each unique TCRbeta CDR3 rearrangement, sequence reads were collapsed and filtered. For each sample, productive Simpson clonality was calculated as the square root of Simpson's diversity index over productive rearrangements. Imported from immuneACCESS, the table was reduced by TCRdb to in-frame sequences with V and J called. These copies leave out some clones; in studies compared against another copy, an unresolved V gene accounts for under half, and the cause of the remainder is not known. Clone size and V and J calls were adopted from that table, with D and trimming inferred from the DNA. This sample holds roughly 150,000 clones; 84% were observed only once. Around 6.7% of the sample belongs to the ten largest clones.

These data originate in a study of blood T cell repertoires in COVID-19 (dated by TCRdb to the early 2020s). Concerning the study at large: Samples from collaborators originated in the United States, Italy and Spain and spanned both the acute and convalescent phases of COVID-19. The material from the prospective study consisted of cDNA or gDNA derived from T cells, B-cell-depleted T cells, or PBMCs. The dataset comprised deeply sampled blood TCRbeta repertoires from subjects exposed to, actively infected with, or recovered from COVID-19. The repertoires were released in a freely available public database meant as a resource for research on the immune response to SARS-CoV-2. Samples were obtained from the ongoing ImmuneRACE study (first 160 participants) and from over 1,000 subjects provided by 6 global collaborators. A de-identified subject ID, COVID-19 status, age in years and sex were almost always included in the sample metadata. HLA class I and class II types, where available, came from metadata supplied by the sample provider rather than from assay-based typing. Results and caveats for the whole study, not just this receptor: The quantity of clinical and demographic metadata differed by source and by participant and was supplied without curation.

Based on the germline V gene (reference sequence), the CDR1 and CDR2 sequences are SEHNR and FQNEAQ. The CDR3 measures 14 amino acids from cysteine to phenylalanine. Only the CDR3 region is kept as DNA, spanning 42 bases read in frame from base 1. Germline trimming amounts to 4 bases on V and 8 bases on J, with 8 as the count of junction bases outside the gene matches. The sequence came from a woman aged 45 to 65 in a cohort sampled during active or convalescent COVID-19. The chain employs TRBV7-9 and TRBJ1-2; 9 middle bases align to TRBD1. Material for sequencing was peripheral blood. The DNA sequence is as follows: TGTGCCAGCAGCTCCCCCGGGACAGGGTTGGGCTACACCTTC. Translated, this gives CASSSPGTGLGYTF.